The 9 T cell receptor beta chains reported below all come from one sample, sequenced in a study of T cells of healthy individuals. Each CDR3 protein gets one entry after TCRdb re-called the 5' RACE reads with MiXCR. The profile shows around 98,000 distinct CDR3 sequences, under 20% of them singletons. These receptors were collected from a human donor in good health.

This clonotype was observed a handful of times. This chain joins TRBV5-5 and TRBJ2-6, with 8 bases that match TRBD1. Germline CDR1 is SGHKS and CDR2 is YYEKEE (reference sequence). The CDR3 is 18 amino acids. The V and J ends lost 1 base and 0 bases, in that order; junction bases with no gene match: 6. CDR3: CASSLWAGGPSGANVLTF. The CDR3 DNA follows: TGTGCCAGCAGCTTGTGGGCAGGGGGCCCCTCTGGGGCCAACGTCCTGACTTTC.

This clonotype appeared a few times. The chain carries TRBV18 and TRBJ2-2, with TRBD1 matching 9 bases. V gave up 4 bases and J gave up 0 bases; unmatched junction bases: 3. This CDR3 comprises 16 residues. Germline V gives CDR1 KGHSH, CDR2 LQKENI. The CDR3 region has the DNA TGTGCCAGCTCACTGGACAGGGGACCGAACACCGGGGAGCTGTTTTTT. Amino acid sequence: CASSLDRGPNTGELFF.

This chain connects TRBV5-5 to TRBJ2-1; the match to TRBD2 covers 8 bases. The CDR3 is 14 amino acids. Trimming at V came to 2 bases and at J to 7 bases, leaving 5 bases not matched to a gene. The germline gives CDR1 SGHKS, CDR2 YYEKEE (reference sequence). CDR3 sequence reads: CASSLAGELNEQFF. The CDR3 nucleotides are TGTGCCAGCAGCTTAGCGGGAGAGCTGAATGAGCAGTTCTTC.

This clonotype has only a few counts. An end of the junction differs from the germline gene, which may be a read error. The genes are TRBV10-3 and TRBJ2-5, with D possibly called TRBD1 or TRBD2 (5 bases each). CDR3 length: 13 amino acids. In germline, CDR1 is ENHRY, CDR2 SYGVKD. The CDR3 region is CAIRPGPGRPRIF. The CDR3 nucleotides read TGTGCCATCAGGCCGGGGCCGGGACGTCCTAGAATCTTC.

The chain links TRBV29-1 to TRBJ2-2, with unresolved D. Trimming took off 4 bases at V and 1 base at J, with 7 bases between the two ends. CDR1 is SQVTM and CDR2 is ANQGSEA in the germline V gene. The CDR3 has 13 amino acids. The CDR3 protein is CSVGTLNTGELFF. CDR3 nucleotides: TGCAGCGTTGGCACTTTGAACACCGGGGAGCTGTTTTTT.

This clonotype was recorded many times. J is TRBJ2-5 and V is TRBV7-2, with 9 bases identical to TRBD1. In germline, CDR1 is SGHTA, CDR2 FQGNSA. The CDR3 totals 14 residues. V trimming: 6 bases; J trimming: 2 bases; junction bases outside the gene matches: 4. CDR3 nucleotide sequence: TGTGCCAGCAGATACAGGGGGCCTCAAGAGACCCAGTACTTC. Protein product: CASRYRGPQETQYF. The full variable domain, completed using reference TRBV7-2 and TRBJ2-5, is GAGVSQSPSNKVTEKGKDVELRCDPISGHTALYWYRQSLGQGLEFLIYFQGNSAPDKSGLPSDRFSAERTGGSVSTLTIQRTQQEDSAVYLCASRYRGPQETQYFGPGTRLLVL.

This clonotype was detected a few times. One end of the junction varies from germline; a read error may be responsible. The rearrangement links TRBV10-3 to TRBJ1-2; D may be TRBD1 (6 bases). The V gene's germline CDR1 is ENHRY and CDR2 SYGVKD. The length of the CDR3 is 10 residues. CDR3 protein: CAISDGGHIF. CDR3 DNA: TGTGCCATCAGTGATGGGGGACATATCTTC.

This clonotype was seen ten or more times. This chain links TRBV12-3 or TRBV12-4 with TRBJ1-5; D is unresolved. The CDR3 covers 13 residues. The V end lost 1 base, the J end lost 11 bases, and 12 bases lay between the germline ends. The CDR3, as DNA: TGTGCCAGCAGTTTAGGGGTCCCAACGGCCCAGCATTTT. The encoded protein is CASSLGVPTAQHF.

A few counts support this clonotype. The chain recombines TRBV4-2 with TRBJ2-3, with D tentatively TRBD1 (6 bases). With 0 bases removed from V and 3 bases from J, the gap between germline ends came to 13 bases. CDR1 is LGHNA and CDR2 is YNFKEQ in the germline V gene. This CDR3 has 16 amino acids. CDR3 amino acids: CASSQDEGQFTDTQYF. The CDR3 DNA is TGTGCCAGCAGCCAAGATGAAGGACAGTTTACAGATACGCAGTATTTT.